This T cell receptor beta chain originates from a study of blood T cell repertoires in COVID-19. The overall study: Specimens from acute and convalescent COVID-19 originated in the United States, Italy and Spain. T cells, B-cell-depleted T cells, or PBMCs provided the cDNA or gDNA that served as material.

The germline CDR1 and CDR2 sequences are MNHEY and SMNVEV (reference sequence). This CDR3 spans 16 amino acids. The J segment lost 2 bases and the V segment lost 4 bases, leaving 11 bases of the junction unmatched. Per the original data handling: Reference gene primer amplification gave estimated nucleated cell counts. The table came from immunoSEQ multiplex PCR; TCRdb's copy has only in-frame clones and leaves some out. D and trimming were read from the DNA, whereas the V and J calls and clone size are those reported in that table. The sample includes over 75,000 clones, roughly 90% of them seen just once.

The specimen sequenced was peripheral blood. The TCR sequence derives from a human donor with active COVID-19. The donor label of this sample is uncertain. This chain connects TRBV27 to TRBJ2-7, with TRBD2 matching 7 bases. The CDR3 nucleotides read TGTGCCAGCAGTTCCATCTGGGGGGGGAGCGCCTACGAGCAGTACTTC. Protein sequence: CASSSIWGGSAYEQYF.